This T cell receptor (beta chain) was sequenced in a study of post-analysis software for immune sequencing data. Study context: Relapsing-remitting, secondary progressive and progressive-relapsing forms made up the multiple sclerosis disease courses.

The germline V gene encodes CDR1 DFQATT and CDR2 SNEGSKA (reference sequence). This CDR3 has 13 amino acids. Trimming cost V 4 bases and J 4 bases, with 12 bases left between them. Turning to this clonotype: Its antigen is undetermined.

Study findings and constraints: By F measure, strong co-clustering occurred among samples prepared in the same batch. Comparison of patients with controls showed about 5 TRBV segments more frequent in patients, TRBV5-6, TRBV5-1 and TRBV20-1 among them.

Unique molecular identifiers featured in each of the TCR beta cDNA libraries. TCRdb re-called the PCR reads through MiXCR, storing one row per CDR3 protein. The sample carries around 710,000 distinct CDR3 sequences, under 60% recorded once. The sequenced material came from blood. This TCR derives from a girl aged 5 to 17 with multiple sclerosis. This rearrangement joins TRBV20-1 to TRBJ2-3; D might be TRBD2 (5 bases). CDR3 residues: CSATRTDPDTQYF. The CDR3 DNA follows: TGCAGTGCTACCAGGACTGATCCAGATACGCAGTATTTT.